Below are 4 T cell receptor beta chains sequenced from a single sample in a study of cytomegalovirus exposure and HLA in healthy donors. Generated by immunoSEQ multiplex PCR, the TCRdb table keeps only in-frame clones and is missing some. This sample has under 300,000 clones, with roughly 86% found just once. Material for sequencing was PBMCs. These receptors all stem from a woman in her twenties or thirties in good health and CMV-seropositive.

This clone has only one observation. The chain joins TRBV5-8 to TRBJ1-2; D is undetermined. The CDR3 totals 13 residues. V shed 1 base and J shed 8 bases, with 12 bases lying between them. In germline, CDR1 is SGHTS, CDR2 YDEGEE. The CDR3, as DNA: TGTGCCAGCAGCTTGAGTCGGAGCTACGGCTACACCTTC. Protein sequence: CASSLSRSYGYTF. Filled out from reference TRBV5-8 and TRBJ1-2, the complete variable domain reads EAGVTQSPTHLIKTRGQQATLRCSPISGHTSVYWYQQALGLGLQFLLWYDEGEERNRGNFPPRFSGRQFPNYSSELNVNALELEDSALYLCASSLSRSYGYTFGSGTRLTVV.

CDR3 sequence (DNA): TGTGCCAGCAGTGCCGGCGGTAGCAATCAGCCCCAGCATTTT. Amino acid sequence: CASSAGGSNQPQHF. The rearrangement uses TRBV2 and TRBJ1-5; D is unclear. The V end was cut by 4 bases, the J end by 0 bases, with 7 bases between. The CDR3 totals 14 residues. CDR1 is SNHLY, CDR2 FYNNEI, per germline.

The rearrangement joins TRBV27 to TRBJ2-7; D may be TRBD1 (6 bases). The germline V gene has CDR1 MNHEY and CDR2 SMNVEV (reference sequence). The CDR3 runs 16 residues. V was pared by 3 bases and J by 6 bases, with 21 bases between. The CDR3 bases are TGTGCCAGCAGTTTTCTCTCCCCCGGACAGTTAGCCGAGCAGTACTTC. Protein product: CASSFLSPGQLAEQYF.

J is TRBJ2-7 and V is TRBV5-4; TRBD2 matches 7 bases. There are 14 residues in the CDR3. Unmatched junction bases numbered 10, after V lost 4 bases and J lost 6 bases. Germline-derived CDR1 and CDR2 are SGHNT and YYREEE (reference sequence). CDR3 sequence reads: CASSLPTSLSEQYF. The CDR3 region has the DNA TGTGCCAGCAGCCTCCCGACTAGCTTGAGCGAGCAGTACTTC.